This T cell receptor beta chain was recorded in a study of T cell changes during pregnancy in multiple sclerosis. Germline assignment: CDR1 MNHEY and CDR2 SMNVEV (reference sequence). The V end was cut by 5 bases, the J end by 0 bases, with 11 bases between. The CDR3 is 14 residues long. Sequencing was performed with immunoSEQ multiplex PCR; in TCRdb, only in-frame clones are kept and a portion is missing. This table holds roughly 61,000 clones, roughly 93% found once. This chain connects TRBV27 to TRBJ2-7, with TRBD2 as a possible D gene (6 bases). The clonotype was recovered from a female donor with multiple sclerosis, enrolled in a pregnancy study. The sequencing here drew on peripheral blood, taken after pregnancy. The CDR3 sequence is CASSQPGLSYEQYF. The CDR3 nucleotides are TGTGCCAGCAGTCAACCGGGACTCTCCTACGAGCAGTACTTC.